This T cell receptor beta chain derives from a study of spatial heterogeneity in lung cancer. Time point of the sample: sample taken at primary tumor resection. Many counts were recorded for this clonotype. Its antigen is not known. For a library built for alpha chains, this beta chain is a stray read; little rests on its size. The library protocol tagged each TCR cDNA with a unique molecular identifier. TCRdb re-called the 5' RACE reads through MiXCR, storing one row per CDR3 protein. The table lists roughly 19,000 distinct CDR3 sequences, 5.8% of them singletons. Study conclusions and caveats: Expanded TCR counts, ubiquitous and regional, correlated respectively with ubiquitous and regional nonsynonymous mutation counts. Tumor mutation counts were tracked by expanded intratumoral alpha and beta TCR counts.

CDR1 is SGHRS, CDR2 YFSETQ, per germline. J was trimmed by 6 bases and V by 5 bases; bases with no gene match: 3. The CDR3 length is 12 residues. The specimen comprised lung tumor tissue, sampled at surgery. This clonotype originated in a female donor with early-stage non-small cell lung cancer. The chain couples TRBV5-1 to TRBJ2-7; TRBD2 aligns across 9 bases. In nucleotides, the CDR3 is TGCGCCAGCAGTAGCGGGAGATTCGAGCAGTACTTC. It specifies CASSSGRFEQYF.